Following are 24 T cell receptor beta chains from one sample sequenced in a study of prognosis after radiotherapy for stage I lung cancer. Genomic DNA was subjected to two-round multiplex PCR for amplification of TCR beta CDR3. The use of primers specific to each TRBV and TRBJ gene characterized first-round PCR. TCRdb processed the multiplex PCR reads anew with MiXCR; each CDR3 protein has one entry. The table has about 34,000 distinct CDR3 sequences, 25% to 40% seen once. The specimen comprised PBMCs, sampled before or after stereotactic body radiation therapy (not recorded which). The receptors stem from a donor aged 50 or older with non-small cell lung cancer.

This clonotype was counted once. The V and J genes are TRBV6-2 or TRBV6-3 and TRBJ1-6; D is uncertain. The V end was cut by 6 bases, the J end by 5 bases, with 17 bases between. The CDR3 sequence is 16 residues long. Germline loops: CDR1 MNHEY, CDR2 SVGEGT. CDR3 region: CASSSPPGLDNSPLHF. The CDR3 bases are TGTGCCAGCAGCTCTCCGCCGGGGTTAGATAATTCACCCCTCCACTTT.

The chain links TRBV6-1 to TRBJ2-2; a possible D gene is TRBD2 (6 bases). Germline CDR1 and CDR2: MNHNS and SASEGT. This CDR3 contains 14 residues. Trimming cost V 7 bases and J 2 bases, with 11 bases left between them. In DNA form, the CDR3 reads TGTGCCAGCATGGCTAGCGAAAACACCGGGGAGCTGTTTTTT. It specifies CASMASENTGELFF.

This clonotype was seen many times. The V and J genes are TRBV6-5 and TRBJ1-2, with D unresolved. V lost 0 bases and J lost 4, with 18 bases in between. The germline gives CDR1 MNHEY, CDR2 SVGAGI. The CDR3 loop spans 17 amino acids. The CDR3 sequence is CASSYSTKSDSGYGYTF. CDR3 nucleotide sequence: TGTGCCAGCAGTTACTCCACGAAATCTGACTCGGGCTATGGCTACACCTTC.

The chain links TRBV6-1 to TRBJ1-6; D gene uncertain. Germline values: CDR1 MNHNS, CDR2 SASEGT. Trimming removed 5 bases from V and 7 bases from J, with 15 bases in between. The CDR3 loop spans 15 amino acids. This CDR3 is CASSINRVLNSPLHF. As DNA, the CDR3 is TGTGCCAGCAGTATAAACCGGGTCTTAAATTCACCCCTCCACTTT.

Ten or more counts support this clonotype. This chain links TRBV6-1 with TRBJ1-5; 7 bases line up with TRBD1. CDR3 length: 14 residues. V trimming: 5 bases; J trimming: 2 bases; junction bases outside the gene matches: 3. Germline V CDR1 and CDR2: MNHNS, SASEGT. The chain's CDR3 is CASSTGQGNQPQHF. The CDR3 DNA sequence: TGTGCCAGCAGTACCGGACAGGGCAATCAGCCCCAGCATTTT.

V gene TRBV12-5 combines with J gene TRBJ2-7; D uncertain. Germline assignment: CDR1 LGHNT and CDR2 FRNRAP. V shed 5 bases and J shed 3 bases, with 8 bases lying between them. CDR3 length equals 12 residues. The DNA for the CDR3 is TGTGCTAGTGGTCACAGCAACTACGAGCAGTACTTC. Protein product: CASGHSNYEQYF. The entire variable domain, with the rest obtained from reference TRBV12-5 and TRBJ2-7, is as follows: DARVTQTPRHKVTEMGQEVTMRCQPILGHNTVFWYRQTMMQGLELLAYFRNRAPLDDSGMPKDRFSAEMPDATLATLKIQPSEPRDSAVYFCASGHSNYEQYFGPGTRLTVT.

This clonotype was detected once. This sequence is one base from a far larger clone and is likely a read error. This chain joins TRBV6-4 and TRBJ1-3; TRBD1 matches 7 bases. Germline V gives CDR1 MRHNA, CDR2 SNTAGT. CDR3 length equals 14 residues. V dropped 5 bases and J dropped 7; count of bases not matched to a gene: 8. The CDR3 loop is CASSSTGLGNTIYF. CDR3 bases: TGTGCCAGCAGTTCGACAGGGCTGGGGAACACCATATATTTT.

At least ten counts were recorded for this clonotype. The chain is built from TRBV4-3 and TRBJ2-7; the D is unclear. V was shortened by 0 bases and J by 7 bases, with 13 bases between the two germline ends. Germline V lookup: CDR1 LGHNA, CDR2 YSLEER. CDR3 length: 14 residues. DNA for the CDR3: TGCGCCAGCAGCCAAGATTCCCTTTCAGGAGAGCAGTACTTC. This codes for CASSQDSLSGEQYF.

As to this clonotype: A single base separates this from a much larger clone, so it may be a read error. V and J are TRBV6-2 or TRBV6-3 and TRBJ2-3, with 9 nucleotides matching TRBD2. The CDR3 is 18 residues long. Germline loops: CDR1 MNHEY, CDR2 SVGEGT. V was clipped by 5 bases and J by 2 bases; unmatched bases: 14. The CDR3 DNA reads as TGTGCCAGCAGTCCTAGCGGGGTGGGGGGGGCACACACAGATACGCAGTATTTT. This codes for CASSPSGVGGAHTDTQYF.

This clonotype was observed at least ten times. The rearrangement links TRBV20-1 to TRBJ1-2; D is unclear. V lost 4 bases and J lost 4, with 16 bases in between. The CDR3 spans 14 residues. Germline CDR1 reads DFQATT; CDR2 reads SNEGSKA (reference sequence). CDR3 coding DNA: TGCAGTGCTACAAGGACCGAAATCGCCTATGGCTACACCTTC. Amino acids: CSATRTEIAYGYTF.

Of note for this clonotype: A far larger clone lies a single base away; this is likely a read error. The V call is TRBV7-2, the J call TRBJ2-7; the match to TRBD1 covers 9 bases. The CDR3 has 12 residues. CDR1 is SGHTA, CDR2 FQGNSA, per germline. The CDR3 sequence is CASGQGPYDQYF. CDR3 sequence (DNA): TGTGCCAGCGGACAGGGGCCCTACGATCAGTACTTC.

This clonotype was seen many times. This CDR3 is CASGSSSRYEQYF. The CDR3 DNA follows: TGTGCCAGCGGATCTTCCTCCCGCTACGAGCAGTACTTC. The chain uses TRBV6-1 and TRBJ2-7; D is unresolved. Trimming removed 8 bases from V and 3 bases from J, with 14 bases in between. The CDR3 covers 13 residues. Germline CDR1 MNHNS, CDR2 SASEGT.

This chain joins TRBV28 and TRBJ1-2, with 10 bases matching TRBD1. CDR1 and CDR2 (germline): MDHEN, SYDVKM. The CDR3 totals 15 residues. With V trimmed by 7 bases and J by 8 bases, 13 bases remained unmatched. CDR3: CASICRGQGLYGYTF. The CDR3 nucleotides read TGTGCCAGCATCTGTAGGGGACAGGGGCTTTACGGCTACACCTTC.

To note about this clonotype: This may be a read error, as it is one base from a much larger clone. The rearrangement joins TRBV6-1 to TRBJ1-4; 7 nucleotides line up with TRBD1. The CDR3 sequence is 16 residues long. CDR1 is MNHNS, CDR2 SASEGT, per germline. In nucleotides, the CDR3 is TGTGCCAGCAGCCGGGACAGAGCTACAACTAATGAAAAACTGCTTTTT. Its protein is CASSRDRATTNEKLLF.

This clonotype appeared many times. The CDR3 nucleotides read TGCGCCAGCAGCCAAGATCTGGGGACAGGGGGGGGGTACACCTTC. It is translated as CASSQDLGTGGGYTF. The rearrangement joins TRBV4-1 to TRBJ1-2; 11 bases map to TRBD1. Germline CDR1 MGHRA, CDR2 YSYEKL. After removal of 0 bases from V and 11 bases from J, the junction contained 8 bases not matched to a gene. The CDR3 totals 15 residues.

This clonotype was observed at least ten times. The rearrangement joins TRBV28 to TRBJ1-4, with D hard to call. Germline CDR1 and CDR2: MDHEN and SYDVKM. The CDR3 covers 13 residues. V was trimmed by 11 bases and J by 0 bases, leaving 10 bases between them. CDR3 in DNA: TGTGCCGTCGTGGGGACAACTAATGAAAAACTGTTTTTT. Translation: CAVVGTTNEKLFF.

J is TRBJ1-4 and V is TRBV10-3; tentatively, D is TRBD1 (5 bases). Trimming cost V 3 bases and J 0 bases, with 14 bases left between them. The CDR3 is 17 residues long. The germline V gene has CDR1 ENHRY and CDR2 SYGVKD. The CDR3: CAISDRMGTATNEKLFF. The CDR3, as DNA: TGTGCCATCAGTGATAGGATGGGGACTGCAACTAATGAAAAACTGTTTTTT.

This clonotype appeared once. This rearrangement joins TRBV6-1 to TRBJ1-6, with D hard to call. Trimming shortened V by 5 bases and J by 7 bases, and 12 bases separated the two germline ends. The length of the CDR3 is 14 residues. Germline V CDR1 and CDR2: MNHNS, SASEGT. The CDR3 sequence is CASSNRHRNSPLHF. In DNA, the CDR3 is TGTGCCAGCAGTAACCGTCACCGAAATTCACCCCTCCACTTT.

The rearrangement uses TRBV6-1 and TRBJ1-6, with TRBD1 matching over 8 bases. Losses at the gene ends were 6 bases for V and 8 bases for J; bases not matched to a gene: 12. Germline lookup yields CDR1 MNHNS and CDR2 SASEGT. This CDR3 region has 16 residues. The CDR3 region is CASRGYRGGLHSPLHF. The DNA of the CDR3 is TGTGCCAGCAGAGGGTACAGGGGGGGGCTGCATTCACCCCTCCACTTT.

Comment on this clonotype: A far larger clone is a single base away, which makes a read error likely. The rearrangement joins TRBV11-2 to TRBJ2-5, with D tentatively TRBD2 (5 bases). TRBJ2-1 matches the DNA end more closely, so the J call is doubtful. The germline gives CDR1 SGHAT, CDR2 FQNNGV. This CDR3 contains 12 residues. This CDR3 is CTSSFVASEQFF. In DNA, the CDR3 is TGTACCAGCAGCTTTGTAGCGAGCGAGCAGTTCTTC.

This clonotype was detected many times. This rearrangement joins TRBV9 to TRBJ2-7; D not certain. Per the germline V gene, CDR1 is SGDLS and CDR2 is YYNGEE. This CDR3 is built from 12 residues. The V end was cut by 1 base, the J end by 6 bases, with 8 bases between. The CDR3 is CASSVSGGEQYF. The CDR3 DNA reads TGTGCCAGCAGCGTATCGGGCGGCGAGCAGTACTTC.

For the CDR3, the DNA is TGTGCCAGCATCCGTCTGATGGGCCCTAACACTGAAGCTTTCTTT. Translating gives CASIRLMGPNTEAFF. The J gene is TRBJ1-1, the V gene TRBV7-9, with D unresolved. With 7 bases removed from V and 2 bases from J, the gap between germline ends came to 17 bases. Germline values: CDR1 SEHNR, CDR2 FQNEAQ (reference sequence). This CDR3 spans 15 amino acids.

At least ten counts were recorded for this clonotype. The chain couples TRBV3-1 to TRBJ2-7; TRBD2 matches at 10 bases. Germline V gene sequence: CDR1 LGHDT, CDR2 YNNKEL (reference sequence). The CDR3 has 15 amino acids. V gave up 2 bases and J gave up 0 bases; unmatched junction bases: 1. CDR3 in amino acids: CASSQTSGDSYEQYF. Written as DNA, the CDR3 is TGTGCCAGCAGCCAAACTAGCGGGGACTCCTACGAGCAGTACTTC.

The J gene is TRBJ2-7, the V gene TRBV7-9; 14 bases are a match to TRBD2. CDR3 length equals 17 residues. The germline V gene encodes CDR1 SEHNR and CDR2 FQNEAQ (reference sequence). With 5 bases clipped from V and 4 bases from J, the junction kept 10 bases outside the gene matches. The CDR3 protein is CASSPGLAGGQNYEQYF. CDR3 DNA: TGTGCCAGCAGCCCAGGACTAGCGGGGGGACAAAATTACGAGCAGTACTTC.